These 17 T cell receptor beta chains share one sample of origin, sequenced in a study of blood T cell repertoires in COVID-19. The assay was immunoSEQ multiplex PCR, and TCRdb's table has in-frame clones only and misses some. In the table there are some 200,000 clones, approximately 87% of which are singletons. Sequenced: peripheral blood. These receptors were taken from a woman aged 18-29 years who had recovered from COVID-19.

The chain employs TRBV3-1 (or the pseudogene TRBV3-2) and TRBJ1-1; D is possibly TRBD1 (6 bases). Deletions cut 1 base from V and 3 bases from J, with 12 bases between. Germline V gives CDR1 LGHDT, CDR2 YNNKEL (reference sequence). The CDR3 consists of 15 residues. As DNA, the CDR3 is TGTGCCAGCAGCCAAGCACTCAGGGGCTACACTGAAGCTTTCTTT. Its protein is CASSQALRGYTEAFF.

The genes are TRBV11-3 and TRBJ2-1; no clear D. Trimming cost V 0 bases and J 7 bases, with 4 bases left between them. The CDR3 is made up of 12 amino acids. Germline V gene sequence: CDR1 SGHNT, CDR2 YENEEA. The CDR3 loop is CASSLEENEQFF. The CDR3 nucleotides read TGTGCCAGCAGCTTAGAGGAGAATGAGCAGTTCTTC.

The chain couples TRBV12-3 or TRBV12-4 to TRBJ1-1; D unresolved. The CDR3 contains 12 residues. Trimming removed 3 bases at V and 5 bases at J, with 7 bases between. The CDR3 loop is CASSFGRTEAFF. The CDR3 nucleotides are TGTGCCAGCAGTTTCGGGAGGACTGAAGCTTTCTTT.

This chain connects TRBV7-2 to TRBJ2-1; TRBD1 is a possible D gene (6 bases). CDR1 is SGHTA, CDR2 FQGNSA, per germline. The CDR3 is 16 amino acids. V lost 3 bases, J lost 0 bases, and 12 bases lay in between. CDR3 in DNA: TGTGCCAGCAGCTTGACAGGCCCGAGCTCCTACAATGAGCAGTTCTTC. It is translated as CASSLTGPSSYNEQFF.

The chain couples TRBV7-2 to TRBJ2-5, with TRBD2 identical over 10 bases. The V segment lost 5 bases and the J segment 6 bases; nucleotides outside the gene matches: 18. The CDR3 is 18 amino acids. Germline V gene sequence: CDR1 SGHTA, CDR2 FQGNSA. In DNA, the CDR3 is TGTGCCAGCAGCCCCCGCGGTAGCAGCGGGGGGGCGAGGAAGACCCAGTACTTC. Translation: CASSPRGSSGGARKTQYF.

The chain carries TRBV4-1 and TRBJ2-2; TRBD2 is a possible D gene (5 bases). The CDR3 spans 16 residues. Germline assignment: CDR1 MGHRA and CDR2 YSYEKL. V was cut by 0 bases and J by 1 base, with 9 bases left in between. CDR3 amino acids: CASSQEIARNTGELFF. The CDR3, as DNA: TGCGCCAGCAGCCAAGAAATAGCGAGGAACACCGGGGAGCTGTTTTTT.

The genes are TRBV20-1 and TRBJ1-2, with D uncertain. The CDR3 covers 11 residues. With 2 bases removed from V and 7 bases from J, the gap between germline ends came to 8 bases. From germline, CDR1 is DFQATT and CDR2 SNEGSKA (reference sequence). This CDR3 is CSARQGSGYTF. The CDR3 bases are TGCAGTGCTAGACAAGGGAGTGGCTACACCTTC.

The CDR3 protein is CASSLLGGSYNEQFF. CDR3 nucleotide sequence: TGTGCCAGCAGCTTATTGGGGGGGTCCTACAATGAGCAGTTCTTC. The J gene is TRBJ2-1, the V gene TRBV7-9; 7 positions agree with TRBD2. The CDR3 runs 15 residues. The junction had 2 bases not matched to a gene; V was cut back by 2 bases and J by 1 base. CDR1 and CDR2 (germline): SEHNR, FQNEAQ (reference sequence).

This sequence joins TRBV7-9 and TRBJ2-1; TRBD2 aligns across 9 bases. Germline V lookup: CDR1 SEHNR, CDR2 FQNEAQ (reference sequence). This CDR3 has 17 residues. With V trimmed by 4 bases and J by 4 bases, 11 bases remained unmatched. The CDR3 spells CASSWAGGRVTYNEQFF. CDR3 nucleotide sequence: TGTGCCAGCAGCTGGGCTGGCGGGAGGGTTACATACAATGAGCAGTTCTTC.

The chain links TRBV7-9 to TRBJ1-6; unclear D gene. This CDR3 region has 14 residues. Germline-derived CDR1 and CDR2 are SEHNR and FQNEAQ (reference sequence). V was shortened by 4 bases and J by 6 bases, with 10 bases between the two germline ends. The CDR3 coding sequence is TGTGCCAGCAGCTCGGGATTGGGTAATTCACCCCTCCACTTT. Encoded protein: CASSSGLGNSPLHF.

The J gene is TRBJ1-4, the V gene TRBV27; D remains unclear. Deletions cut 3 bases from V and 6 bases from J, with 8 bases between. The CDR3 totals 13 residues. Germline values: CDR1 MNHEY, CDR2 SMNVEV (reference sequence). Here the CDR3 reads CASSLRWDEKLFF. The CDR3 DNA follows: TGTGCCAGCAGTTTGCGGTGGGATGAAAAACTGTTTTTT. Full variable domain (rest looked up from reference TRBV27 and TRBJ1-4): EAQVTQNPRYLITVTGKKLTVTCSQNMNHEYMSWYRQDPGLGLRQIYYSMNVEVTDKGDVPEGYKVSRKEKRNFPLILESPSPNQTSLYFCASSLRWDEKLFFGSGTQLSVL.

V is TRBV7-2 and J is TRBJ2-2, with TRBD1 identical over 8 bases. The V gene end was trimmed by 5 bases and the J gene end by 6 bases; junction bases not matched to a gene: 11. Per germline, CDR1 SGHTA and CDR2 FQGNSA. The CDR3 extends over 16 amino acids. The CDR3: CASSPWTGMSAGELFF. The CDR3 DNA is TGTGCCAGCAGCCCCTGGACAGGGATGAGTGCCGGGGAGCTGTTTTTT.

The chain is built from TRBV19 and TRBJ1-1; perhaps TRBD1 as D (5 bases). This CDR3 is built from 13 residues. Looked up from germline, CDR1 is LNHDA and CDR2 is SQIVND (reference sequence). Trimming cost V 5 bases and J 12 bases, with 19 bases left between them. Here the CDR3 reads CASSPEPGLDPFF. The DNA for the CDR3 is TGTGCCAGTAGTCCAGAGCCGGGACTGGACCCTTTCTTT.

V gene TRBV5-4 combines with J gene TRBJ2-2; D may be TRBD1 (6 bases). The CDR3 covers 15 residues. V was pared by 1 base and J by 2 bases, with 9 bases between. Germline-derived CDR1 and CDR2 are SGHNT and YYREEE (reference sequence). CDR3 sequence (DNA): TGTGCCAGCAGCTTGACAGGGAAAAACACCGGGGAGCTGTTTTTT. Protein sequence: CASSLTGKNTGELFF.

The chain carries TRBV5-6 and TRBJ2-1; D is unresolved. The V and J ends lost 3 bases and 6 bases respectively, with 10 bases between them. Germline V gene sequence: CDR1 SGHDT, CDR2 YYEEEE. The CDR3 runs to 13 residues. CDR3 loop: CASSSGVANEQFF. CDR3 bases: TGTGCCAGCAGCTCCGGAGTCGCCAATGAGCAGTTCTTC.

The V call is TRBV5-5, the J call TRBJ1-3; TRBD1 aligns across 7 bases. V was clipped by 5 bases and J by 2 bases; unmatched bases: 4. This CDR3 is 14 amino acids long. CDR1 and CDR2 (germline): SGHKS, YYEKEE (reference sequence). The CDR3 loop reads CASSSGTAGNTIYF. CDR3 nucleotide sequence: TGTGCCAGCAGTTCCGGGACAGCTGGAAACACCATATATTTT.

This chain connects TRBV12-5 to TRBJ2-1, with D maybe TRBD1 (5 bases). Trimming shortened V by 5 bases and J by 10 bases, and 9 bases separated the two germline ends. The CDR3 is made up of 11 amino acids. From germline, CDR1 is LGHNT and CDR2 FRNRAP. CDR3: CASGQGYEQFF. CDR3 bases: TGTGCTAGTGGTCAGGGTTACGAGCAGTTCTTC.